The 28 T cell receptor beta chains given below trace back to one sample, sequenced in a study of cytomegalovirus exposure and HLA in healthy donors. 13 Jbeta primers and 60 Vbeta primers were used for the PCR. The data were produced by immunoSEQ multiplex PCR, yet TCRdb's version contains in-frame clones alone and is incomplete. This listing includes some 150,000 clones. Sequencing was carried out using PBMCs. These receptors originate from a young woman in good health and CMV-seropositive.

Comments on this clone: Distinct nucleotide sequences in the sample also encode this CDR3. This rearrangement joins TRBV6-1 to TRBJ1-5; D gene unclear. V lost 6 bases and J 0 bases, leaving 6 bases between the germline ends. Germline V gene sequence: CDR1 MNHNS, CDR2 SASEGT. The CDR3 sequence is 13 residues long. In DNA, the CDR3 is TGTGCCAGCAGCCGAGATAGCAATCAGCCCCAGCATTTT. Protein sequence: CASSRDSNQPQHF.

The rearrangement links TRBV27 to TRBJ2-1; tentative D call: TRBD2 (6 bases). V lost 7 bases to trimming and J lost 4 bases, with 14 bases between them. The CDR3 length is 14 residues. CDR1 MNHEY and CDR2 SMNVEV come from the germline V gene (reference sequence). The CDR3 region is CASTMLGGYNEQFF. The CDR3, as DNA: TGTGCCAGCACCATGTTGGGGGGATACAATGAGCAGTTCTTC.

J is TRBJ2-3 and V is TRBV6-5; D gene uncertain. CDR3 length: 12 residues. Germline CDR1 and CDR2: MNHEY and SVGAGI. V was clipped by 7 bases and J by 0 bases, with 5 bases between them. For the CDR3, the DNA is TGTGCCAGCATGACTAGCACAGATACGCAGTATTTT. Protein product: CASMTSTDTQYF.

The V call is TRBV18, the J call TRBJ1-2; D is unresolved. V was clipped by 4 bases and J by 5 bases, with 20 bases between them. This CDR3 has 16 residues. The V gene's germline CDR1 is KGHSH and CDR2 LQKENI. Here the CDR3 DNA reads TGTGCCAGCTCACGAAATCAGGCACCGCACACGTATGGCTACACCTTC. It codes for CASSRNQAPHTYGYTF.

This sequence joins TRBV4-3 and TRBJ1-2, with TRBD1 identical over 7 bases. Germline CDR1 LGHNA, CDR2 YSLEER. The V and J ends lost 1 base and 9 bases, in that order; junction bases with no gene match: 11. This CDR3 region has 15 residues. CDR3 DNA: TGCGCCAGCAGCCAAGGACAGGGTGGGAGAGAGAGCTACACCTTC. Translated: CASSQGQGGRESYTF.

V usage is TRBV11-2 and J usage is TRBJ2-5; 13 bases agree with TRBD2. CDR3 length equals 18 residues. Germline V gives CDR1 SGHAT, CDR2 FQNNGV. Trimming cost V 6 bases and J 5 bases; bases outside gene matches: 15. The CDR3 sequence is CASSPNGLAGEGWETQYF. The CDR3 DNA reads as TGTGCCAGCAGTCCCAATGGACTAGCGGGAGAGGGGTGGGAGACCCAGTACTTC.

CDR3: CAASGTGFPYEQYF. DNA for the CDR3: TGTGCCGCTTCCGGGACAGGGTTTCCCTACGAGCAGTACTTC. The rearrangement joins TRBV6-1 to TRBJ2-7; 9 bases map to TRBD1. J lost 2 bases, V lost 11 bases, and 10 bases had no gene match. Per the germline V gene, CDR1 is MNHNS and CDR2 is SASEGT. The CDR3 contains 14 residues.

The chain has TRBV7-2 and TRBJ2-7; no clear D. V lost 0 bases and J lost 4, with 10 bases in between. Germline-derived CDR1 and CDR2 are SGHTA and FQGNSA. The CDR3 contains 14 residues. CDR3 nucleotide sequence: TGTGCCAGCAGCTTAGCTGGCCCCGAATACGAGCAGTACTTC. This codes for CASSLAGPEYEQYF.

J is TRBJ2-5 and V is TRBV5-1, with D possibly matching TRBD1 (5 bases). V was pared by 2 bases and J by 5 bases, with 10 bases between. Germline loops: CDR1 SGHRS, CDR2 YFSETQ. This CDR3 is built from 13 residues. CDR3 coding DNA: TGCGCCAGCAGCTTCTCCTCAGGGGAGACCCAGTACTTC. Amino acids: CASSFSSGETQYF.

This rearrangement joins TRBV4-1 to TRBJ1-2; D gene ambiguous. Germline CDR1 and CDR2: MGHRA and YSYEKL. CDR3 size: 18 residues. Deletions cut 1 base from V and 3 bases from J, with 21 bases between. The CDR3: CASSQVLKRRRQDYGYTF. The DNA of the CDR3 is TGCGCCAGCAGCCAAGTCCTGAAACGTCGGCGACAAGACTATGGCTACACCTTC.

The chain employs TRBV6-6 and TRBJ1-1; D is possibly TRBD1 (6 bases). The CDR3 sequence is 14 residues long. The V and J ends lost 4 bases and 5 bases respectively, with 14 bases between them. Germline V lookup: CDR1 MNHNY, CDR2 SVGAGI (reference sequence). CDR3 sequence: CASSSPNRETEAFF. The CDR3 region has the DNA TGTGCCAGCAGTTCCCCTAACAGGGAAACTGAAGCTTTCTTT.

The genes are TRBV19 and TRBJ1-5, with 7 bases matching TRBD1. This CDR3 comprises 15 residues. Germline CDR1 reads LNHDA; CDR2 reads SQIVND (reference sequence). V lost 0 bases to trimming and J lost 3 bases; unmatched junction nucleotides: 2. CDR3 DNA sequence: TGTGCCAGTAGTATAGAACAGGGGTCCAATCAGCCCCAGCATTTT. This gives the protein CASSIEQGSNQPQHF.

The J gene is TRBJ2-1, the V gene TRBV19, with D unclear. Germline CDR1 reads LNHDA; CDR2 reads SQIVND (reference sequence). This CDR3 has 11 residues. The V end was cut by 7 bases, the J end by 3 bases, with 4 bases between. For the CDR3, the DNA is TGTGCCAGTACTCTCTACAATGAGCAGTTCTTC. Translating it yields CASTLYNEQFF.

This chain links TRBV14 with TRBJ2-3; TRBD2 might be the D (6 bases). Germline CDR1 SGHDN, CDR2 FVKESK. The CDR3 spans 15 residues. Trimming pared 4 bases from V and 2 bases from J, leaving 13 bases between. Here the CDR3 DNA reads TGTGCCAGCAGCCGGGGACTGGTGCTCACAGATACGCAGTATTTT. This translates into CASSRGLVLTDTQYF.

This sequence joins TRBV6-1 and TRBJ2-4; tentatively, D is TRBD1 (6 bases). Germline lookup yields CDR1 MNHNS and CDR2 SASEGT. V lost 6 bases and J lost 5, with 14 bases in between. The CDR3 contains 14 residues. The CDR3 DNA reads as TGTGCCAGCAGACGAAGTGAGGGGGAAAACATTCAGTACTTC. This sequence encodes CASRRSEGENIQYF.

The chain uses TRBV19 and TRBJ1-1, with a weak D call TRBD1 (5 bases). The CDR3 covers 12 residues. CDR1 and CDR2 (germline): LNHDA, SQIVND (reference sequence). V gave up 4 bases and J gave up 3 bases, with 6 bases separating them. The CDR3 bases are TGTGCCAGTAGTAAGGGGTACACTGAAGCTTTCTTT. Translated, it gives CASSKGYTEAFF. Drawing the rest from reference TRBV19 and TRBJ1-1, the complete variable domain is DGGITQSPKYLFRKEGQNVTLSCEQNLNHDAMYWYRQDPGQGLRLIYYSQIVNDFQKGDIAEGYSVSREKKESFPLTVTSAQKNPTAFYLCASSKGYTEAFFGQGTRLTVV.

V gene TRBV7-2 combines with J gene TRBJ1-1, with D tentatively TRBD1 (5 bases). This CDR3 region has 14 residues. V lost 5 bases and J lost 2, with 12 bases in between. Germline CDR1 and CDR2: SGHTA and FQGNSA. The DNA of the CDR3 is TGTGCCAGCAGCCCTCGAGGGACTAACACTGAAGCTTTCTTT. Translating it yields CASSPRGTNTEAFF.

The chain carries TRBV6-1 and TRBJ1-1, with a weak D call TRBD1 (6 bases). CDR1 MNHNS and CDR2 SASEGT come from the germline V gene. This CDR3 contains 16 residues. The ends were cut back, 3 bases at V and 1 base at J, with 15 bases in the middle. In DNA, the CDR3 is TGTGCCAGCAGTGATCGGGCAGGGGCCCGGAACACTGAAGCTTTCTTT. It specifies CASSDRAGARNTEAFF.

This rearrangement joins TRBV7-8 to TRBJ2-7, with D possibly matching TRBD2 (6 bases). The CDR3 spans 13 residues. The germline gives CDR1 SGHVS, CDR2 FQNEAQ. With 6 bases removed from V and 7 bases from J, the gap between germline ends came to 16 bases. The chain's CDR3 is CASRRDPRWEQYF. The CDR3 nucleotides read TGTGCCAGCAGGCGGGACCCTCGCTGGGAGCAGTACTTC.

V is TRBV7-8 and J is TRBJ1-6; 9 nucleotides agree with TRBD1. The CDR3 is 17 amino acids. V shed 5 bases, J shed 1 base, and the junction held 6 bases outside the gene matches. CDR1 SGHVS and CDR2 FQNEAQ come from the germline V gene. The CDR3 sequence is CASSEQGARSYNSPLHF. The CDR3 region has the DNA TGTGCCAGCAGCGAACAGGGGGCGCGGTCCTATAATTCACCCCTCCACTTT. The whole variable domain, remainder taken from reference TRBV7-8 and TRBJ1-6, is GAGVSQSPRYKVAKRGQDVALRCDPISGHVSLFWYQQALGQGPEFLTYFQNEAQLDKSGLPSDRFFAERPEGSVSTLKIQRTQQEDSAVYLCASSEQGARSYNSPLHFGNGTRLTVT.

The CDR3 loop is CAWSVSRGEEGYTF. In DNA, the CDR3 is TGTGCCTGGAGTGTATCTCGCGGTGAAGAGGGCTACACCTTC. V and J are TRBV30 and TRBJ1-2, with unresolved D. V was pared by 0 bases and J by 8 bases, with 16 bases between. This CDR3 comprises 14 residues. Germline CDR1 GTSNPN, CDR2 SVGIG (reference sequence).

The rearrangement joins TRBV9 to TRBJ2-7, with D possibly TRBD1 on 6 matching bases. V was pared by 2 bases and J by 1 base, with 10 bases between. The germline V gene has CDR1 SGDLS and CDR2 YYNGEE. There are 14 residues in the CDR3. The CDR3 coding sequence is TGTGCCAGCAGCGTGCAGGGACAATCCTACGAGCAGTACTTC. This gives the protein CASSVQGQSYEQYF.

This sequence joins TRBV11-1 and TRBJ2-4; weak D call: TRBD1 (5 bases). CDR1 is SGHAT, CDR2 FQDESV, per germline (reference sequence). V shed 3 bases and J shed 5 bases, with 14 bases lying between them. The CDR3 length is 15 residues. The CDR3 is CASSFRPLGENIQYF. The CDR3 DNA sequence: TGTGCCAGCAGCTTCAGACCTCTAGGGGAAAACATTCAGTACTTC.

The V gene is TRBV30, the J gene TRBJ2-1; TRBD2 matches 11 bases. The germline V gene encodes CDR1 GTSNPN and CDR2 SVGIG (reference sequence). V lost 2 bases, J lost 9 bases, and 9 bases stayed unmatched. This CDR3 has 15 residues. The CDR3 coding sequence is TGTGCCTGGAGTCCCGTTCTAGCGGGAGGCGTTGAGCAGTTCTTC. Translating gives CAWSPVLAGGVEQFF.

The CDR3 DNA reads as TGTGCCAGCAGTGAGGTGGGAGGCACAGATACGCAGTATTTT. This sequence encodes CASSEVGGTDTQYF. This rearrangement joins TRBV6-4 to TRBJ2-3, with D tentatively TRBD2 (5 bases). This CDR3 is built from 14 residues. Trimming pared 3 bases from V and 1 base from J, leaving 8 bases between. Germline loops: CDR1 MRHNA, CDR2 SNTAGT.

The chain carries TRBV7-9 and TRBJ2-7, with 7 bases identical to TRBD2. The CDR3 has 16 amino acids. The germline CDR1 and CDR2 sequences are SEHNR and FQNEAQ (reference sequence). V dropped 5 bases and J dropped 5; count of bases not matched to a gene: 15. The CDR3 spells CASSPKGLVRSDEQYF. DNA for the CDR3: TGTGCCAGCAGCCCAAAAGGACTAGTACGATCCGACGAGCAGTACTTC.

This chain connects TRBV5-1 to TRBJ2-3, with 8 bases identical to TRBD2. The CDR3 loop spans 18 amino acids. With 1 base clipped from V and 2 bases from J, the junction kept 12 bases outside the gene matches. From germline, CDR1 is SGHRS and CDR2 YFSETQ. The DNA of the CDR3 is TGCGCCAGCAGCTTGAGGGGGGTACTAGCGGAGGACACAGATACGCAGTATTTT. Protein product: CASSLRGVLAEDTDTQYF. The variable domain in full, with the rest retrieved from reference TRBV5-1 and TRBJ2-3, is KAGVTQTPRYLIKTRGQQVTLSCSPISGHRSVSWYQQTPGQGLQFLFEYFSETQRNKGNFPGRFSGRQFSNSRSEMNVSTLELGDSALYLCASSLRGVLAEDTDTQYFGPGTRLTVL.

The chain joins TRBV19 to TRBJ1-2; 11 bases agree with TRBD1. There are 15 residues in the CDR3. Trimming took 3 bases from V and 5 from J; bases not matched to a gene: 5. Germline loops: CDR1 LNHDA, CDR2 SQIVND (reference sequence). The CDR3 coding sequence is TGTGCCAGTAGTATCGGACAGGGGGCATATTATGGCTACACCTTC. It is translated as CASSIGQGAYYGYTF.